The 6 T cell receptor beta chains presented below share a single source sample, sequenced in a study of OX40 agonist ivuxolimab in advanced cancers. Produced via immunoSEQ multiplex PCR; TCRdb's table is partial and in-frame only. The sample contains fewer than 85,000 clones, about 86% of which appear only once. Material: CD4+ or CD8+ T cells sorted from blood, obtained in a trial of the OX40 agonist ivuxolimab. The receptors originated from an adult with an advanced solid tumor such as melanoma, head and neck, liver or kidney cancer.

V gene TRBV4-2 combines with J gene TRBJ1-1; tentatively, D is TRBD1 (6 bases). This CDR3 is 13 amino acids long. V gave up 1 base and J gave up 6 bases, with 9 bases separating them. Germline values: CDR1 LGHNA, CDR2 YNFKEQ. This CDR3 is CASSQVQGPEAFF. The CDR3 DNA reads as TGTGCCAGCAGCCAAGTACAGGGCCCTGAAGCTTTCTTT.

The V and J genes are TRBV30 and TRBJ2-2, with a possible D match to TRBD2 (6 bases). CDR1 GTSNPN and CDR2 SVGIG come from the germline V gene (reference sequence). CDR3 length: 15 amino acids. The ends were cut back, 3 bases at V and 4 bases at J, with 15 bases in the middle. The CDR3 coding sequence is TGTGCCTGGAGCCGACCGGGACTCTCCACCGGGGAGCTGTTTTTT. This translates into CAWSRPGLSTGELFF.

The chain uses TRBV7-9 and TRBJ2-2, with D maybe TRBD2 (6 bases). V lost 11 bases to trimming and J lost 0 bases, with 13 bases between them. The CDR3 loop spans 14 amino acids. Germline CDR1 reads SEHNR; CDR2 reads FQNEAQ (reference sequence). The CDR3 region has the DNA TGTGCCGGGGGGAGATACGCGAACACCGGGGAGCTGTTTTTT. As protein: CAGGRYANTGELFF.

The chain couples TRBV6-5 to TRBJ2-3, with TRBD1 identical over 9 bases. V dropped 2 bases and J dropped 6; count of bases not matched to a gene: 6. This CDR3 is 15 amino acids long. The V gene's germline CDR1 is MNHEY and CDR2 SVGAGI. The DNA for the CDR3 is TGTGCCAGCAGTTACGAGCCGACAGGGGGGGATACGCAGTATTTT. As protein: CASSYEPTGGDTQYF.

The genes are TRBV5-6 and TRBJ2-3; D is perhaps TRBD1 or TRBD2 (6 bases each). The germline gives CDR1 SGHDT, CDR2 YYEEEE. This CDR3 has 16 amino acids. Trimming took off 1 base at V and 4 bases at J, with 16 bases between the two ends. CDR3 sequence reads: CASSLYGGRVADTQYF. The CDR3 DNA follows: TGTGCCAGCAGCTTGTATGGGGGGCGGGTGGCAGATACGCAGTATTTT.

The rearrangement uses TRBV5-4 and TRBJ2-3; 8 bases are a match to TRBD2. CDR1 and CDR2 (germline): SGHNT, YYREEE (reference sequence). The CDR3 is 16 residues long. The ends lost 4 bases at V and 0 bases at J; junction bases unmatched: 7. The CDR3 sequence is CASSPGTRRSTDTQYF. The CDR3 nucleotides are TGTGCCAGCAGCCCTGGGACTAGGCGAAGCACAGATACGCAGTATTTT.